This T cell receptor beta chain was sequenced for a study of blood T cell repertoires in COVID-19 (dated by TCRdb to the early 2020s). Broadly, across the study: Samples from collaborators originated in the United States, Italy and Spain and spanned both the acute and convalescent phases of COVID-19. The prospective study material was composed of cDNA or gDNA derived from T cells, B-cell-depleted T cells, or PBMCs. Samples were obtained from the ongoing ImmuneRACE study (first 160 participants) and from approximately 1,200 subjects provided by 6 global collaborators. The repertoires were released in a freely available public database intended as a resource for research on the immune response to SARS-CoV-2. Sample metadata almost always included a de-identified subject ID, COVID-19 status, age in years and sex. HLA class I and class II types, where available, came from metadata supplied by the sample provider rather than from assay-based typing. The dataset comprised deeply sampled blood TCRbeta repertoires from subjects exposed to, actively infected with, or recovered from COVID-19.

Summary of the overall study and its limitations: Clinical and demographic metadata were provided uncurated, with the amount varying by source and participant.

The immunoSEQ Assay, a bias-controlled multiplex PCR, was used to amplify TCRbeta CDR3 regions from genomic DNA. Per the authors' processing: Nucleated cell counts per sample were estimated from amplification of reference gene primers within the assay. To quantify the absolute abundance of each unique TCRbeta CDR3 rearrangement, sequence reads were collapsed and filtered. For each sample, productive Simpson clonality was calculated as the square root of Simpson's diversity index over productive rearrangements. Drawn from immuneACCESS, this table holds only the in-frame rearrangements with V and J called that TCRdb kept. Clones are partly lost; checked studies trace under half to an unresolved V gene and leave the rest unexplained. The V and J calls and clone size were taken over from that table, and D and trimming were inferred from the DNA. For this sample the table gives 300,000 or so clones, of which over 75% were detected only once. The ten largest clones capture 1% of the sample.

Whole blood was collected in K2EDTA tubes by collaborating institutions according to the institutions' own protocols. Collaborator samples were shipped for TCRbeta analysis as frozen whole blood, isolated PBMCs, or DNA extracted from either sample type. As for this clone: It has no known antigen specificity. Base quality data are lacking; no much larger clone is found one base away.

The germline V gene provides CDR1 KGHSH and CDR2 LQKENI. The CDR3 spans 15 residues, from the cysteine through the phenylalanine. The read is trimmed to its CDR3 DNA, 45 bases read in frame from base 1. V is clipped by 5 bases and J by 1 base, and the sequence between their germline boundaries is 14 bases long. This chain joins TRBV18 to TRBJ2-5; tentative D gene TRBD1, with 6 bases matching. This clonotype was obtained from a man aged 45-65 years with active or convalescent COVID-19. Sequenced sample: peripheral blood. The CDR3 here reads CASSTRGKAQETQYF. The nucleotide sequence is TGTGCCAGCTCAACCAGGGGAAAGGCCCAAGAGACCCAGTACTTC.